This TCR beta chain was sequenced during a study of blood T cell repertoires in COVID-19. This table comes from immunoSEQ multiplex PCR, and its TCRdb copy is limited to in-frame clones, with some not included. Of about 110,000 clones in the sample, around 84% were seen once. Germline assignment: CDR1 SGHTA and CDR2 FQGNSA. The CDR3 runs to 16 residues. Trimming cost V 6 bases and J 4 bases; bases outside gene matches: 7. The rearrangement joins TRBV7-2 to TRBJ2-1; 12 bases fit TRBD2. The clonotype originates from a woman of 80 years or more with active or convalescent COVID-19. The sequenced sample consisted of peripheral blood. CDR3 DNA: TGTGCCAGCAGGTCGACTAGCGGGAGCGGGTACAATGAGCAGTTCTTC. This sequence encodes CASRSTSGSGYNEQFF. Full variable domain (outside the CDR3, taken from reference TRBV7-2 and TRBJ2-1): GAGVSQSPSNKVTEKGKDVELRCDPISGHTALYWYRQSLGQGLEFLIYFQGNSAPDKSGLPSDRFSAERTGGSVSTLTIQRTQQEDSAVYLCASRSTSGSGYNEQFFGPGTRLTVL.